The next 7 T cell receptor beta chains were all read from a single sample in a study of blood T cells in healthy people across ages. The authors ran a second PCR of about 6 to 11 cycles using a sample-barcoded 5' primer and a J-beta primer mix. In TCRdb, the 5' RACE reads were re-called with MiXCR into one record per CDR3 protein. The data show approximately 2,000,000 distinct CDR3 sequences, with approximately 39% seen just once and under 30% held by the top ten. The specimen sequenced was blood. These receptors came from a human donor in good health.

In this sample, this clonotype turned up a few times. The chain couples TRBV29-1 to TRBJ2-1; TRBD2 matches at 11 bases. The CDR3 is made up of 20 amino acids. V lost 0 bases and J lost 6; bases outside the gene matches: 19. Germline-derived CDR1 and CDR2 are SQVTM and ANQGSEA. This chain's CDR3 is CSVEEEGTGATSGVINEQFF. In DNA form, the CDR3 reads TGCAGCGTTGAAGAGGAGGGGACAGGAGCGACTAGCGGGGTTATCAATGAGCAGTTCTTC.

The chain is built from TRBV29-1 and TRBJ1-2, with D uncertain. The germline V gene encodes CDR1 SQVTM and CDR2 ANQGSEA. Trimming shortened V by 6 bases and J by 0 bases, and 11 bases separated the two germline ends. This CDR3 spans 13 amino acids. CDR3: CSVAGDANYGYTF. The CDR3 nucleotides read TGCAGCGTCGCGGGAGACGCTAACTATGGCTACACCTTC. Combining the CDR3 with reference TRBV29-1 and TRBJ1-2 gives the whole variable domain SAVISQKPSRDICQRGTSLTIQCQVDSQVTMMFWYRQQPGQSLTLIATANQGSEATYESGFVIDKFPISRPNLTFSTLTVSNMSPEDSSIYLCSVAGDANYGYTFGSGTRLTVV.

This clonotype was detected only a few times. The chain links TRBV7-9 to TRBJ2-2; TRBD1 matches 9 bases. The germline V gene encodes CDR1 SEHNR and CDR2 FQNEAQ (reference sequence). The CDR3 totals 16 residues. V lost 6 bases and J lost 0; bases outside the gene matches: 5. The CDR3 bases are TGTGCCAGCAGAGAGACAGGGGGTTCGAACACCGGGGAGCTGTTTTTT. Encoded protein: CASRETGGSNTGELFF.

This clonotype has a handful of counts. The chain recombines TRBV4-1 with TRBJ2-7; 7 bases map to TRBD1. Germline CDR1 is MGHRA and CDR2 is YSYEKL. The CDR3 has 14 amino acids. Trimming at V came to 0 bases and at J to 2 bases, leaving 1 base not matched to a gene. CDR3 nucleotide sequence: TGCGCCAGCAGCCAAGAGGACAGGACCTACGAGCAGTACTTC. The encoded protein is CASSQEDRTYEQYF.

V gene TRBV4-3 combines with J gene TRBJ1-1; D gene uncertain. The CDR3 extends over 15 amino acids. Germline-derived CDR1 and CDR2 are LGHNA and YSLEER. The V end was cut by 0 bases, the J end by 11 bases, with 19 bases between. CDR3 coding DNA: TGCGCCAGCAGCCAAGATCGGCGCTACCATCACTTCGCTTTCTTT. Its protein is CASSQDRRYHHFAFF.

This clonotype showed up many times. The chain couples TRBV28 to TRBJ1-2, with 7 bases that match TRBD1. Germline values: CDR1 MDHEN, CDR2 SYDVKM. This CDR3 is 13 amino acids long. V shed 11 bases, J shed 5 bases, and the junction held 11 bases outside the gene matches. DNA of the CDR3: TGTGCCGGAAACAGGGGCGGGTCATATGGCTACACCTTC. Translated: CAGNRGGSYGYTF.

V gene TRBV4-1 combines with J gene TRBJ2-7, with 9 bases matching TRBD1. V gave up 4 bases and J gave up 4 bases; unmatched junction bases: 11. The CDR3 spans 16 residues. CDR1 and CDR2 (germline): MGHRA, YSYEKL. CDR3 nucleotides: TGCGCCAGCAGCCTAAACTACCGGGACAGGGTGTACGAGCAGTACTTC. This gives the protein CASSLNYRDRVYEQYF.